The 30 T cell receptor beta chains below were found in one sample sequenced in a study of blood T cell repertoires in COVID-19. Sequenced by immunoSEQ multiplex PCR; TCRdb stores in-frame clones only, minus some. The data show 200,000 to 300,000 clones, with about 91% seen just once and about 2.5% held by the top ten. Sequencing input: PBMCs or T cells enriched from blood (not recorded which). These receptors all stem from a middle-aged woman with acute COVID-19.

V gene TRBV5-4 combines with J gene TRBJ2-5; 9 bases align to TRBD1. The V gene end was trimmed by 0 bases and the J gene end by 4 bases; junction bases not matched to a gene: 1. The germline V gene has CDR1 SGHNT and CDR2 YYREEE (reference sequence). The CDR3 is 14 residues long. This CDR3 reads CASSLGGQGETQYF. For the CDR3, the DNA is TGTGCCAGCAGCTTGGGGGGACAGGGAGAGACCCAGTACTTC. Supplemented by reference TRBV5-4 and TRBJ2-5, the full variable domain reads ETGVTQSPTHLIKTRGQQVTLRCSSQSGHNTVSWYQQALGQGPQFIFQYYREEENGRGNFPPRFSGLQFPNYSSELNVNALELDDSALYLCASSLGGQGETQYFGPGTRLLVL.

The chain joins TRBV11-2 to TRBJ2-3; D is perhaps TRBD1 (6 bases). The CDR3 consists of 16 residues. Per germline, CDR1 SGHAT and CDR2 FQNNGV. Trimming removed 1 base from V and 5 bases from J, with 16 bases in between. Here the CDR3 reads CASSLARTVRGDTQYF. Written as DNA, the CDR3 is TGTGCCAGCAGCTTAGCGAGGACAGTACGGGGAGATACGCAGTATTTT. Complete variable domain (other parts from reference TRBV11-2 and TRBJ2-3): EAGVAQSPRYKIIEKRQSVAFWCNPISGHATLYWYQQILGQGPKLLIQFQNNGVVDDSQLPKDRFSAERLKGVDSTLKIQPAKLEDSAVYLCASSLARTVRGDTQYFGPGTRLTVL.

This clone was counted once. This sequence joins TRBV11-3 and TRBJ2-7; D gene uncertain. Trimming removed 5 bases from V and 4 bases from J, with 9 bases in between. The CDR3 loop spans 12 amino acids. CDR1 SGHNT and CDR2 YENEEA come from the germline V gene. CDR3 nucleotide sequence: TGTGCCAGCAGCCTAGGCCGGTACGAGCAGTACGTC. Translation: CASSLGRYEQYV.

The V call is TRBV7-2, the J call TRBJ2-5; 13 bases map to TRBD2. Germline CDR1 SGHTA, CDR2 FQGNSA. V was clipped by 1 base and J by 5 bases; unmatched bases: 10. The CDR3 sequence is 18 residues long. Here the CDR3 reads CASSLGLAGGLGVETQYF. CDR3 nucleotide sequence: TGTGCCAGCAGCTTAGGACTAGCGGGAGGACTAGGGGTGGAGACCCAGTACTTC.

This chain links TRBV6-5 with TRBJ2-7, with 10 nucleotides matching TRBD2. Germline CDR1 is MNHEY and CDR2 is SVGAGI. The CDR3 is 13 amino acids. V lost 6 bases, J lost 3 bases, and 2 bases stayed unmatched. The CDR3 spells CASRAGGLYEQYF. The CDR3 nucleotides are TGTGCCAGCAGAGCGGGGGGGCTCTACGAGCAGTACTTC.

The chain links TRBV11-2 to TRBJ2-1, with 12 bases lining up with TRBD2. The CDR3 consists of 15 residues. The J segment lost 8 bases and the V segment lost 5 bases, leaving 7 bases of the junction unmatched. Germline lookup yields CDR1 SGHAT and CDR2 FQNNGV. CDR3 sequence: CASSLLAGGTDEQFF. DNA of the CDR3: TGTGCCAGCAGCCTGCTAGCGGGAGGGACGGATGAGCAGTTCTTC.

The rearrangement joins TRBV5-6 to TRBJ2-2; TRBD1 aligns across 10 bases. This CDR3 is built from 15 residues. V lost 4 bases to trimming and J lost 8 bases; unmatched junction nucleotides: 8. The germline V gene encodes CDR1 SGHDT and CDR2 YYEEEE. The CDR3 region is CASSTWTGGSGELFF. In DNA form, the CDR3 reads TGTGCCAGCAGCACCTGGACAGGGGGGAGTGGGGAGCTGTTTTTT.

This clone has only one observation. The V call is TRBV14, the J call TRBJ2-1; a possible D gene is TRBD2 (6 bases). Per germline, CDR1 SGHDN and CDR2 FVKESK. This CDR3 spans 14 amino acids. Trimming took off 6 bases at V and 7 bases at J, with 16 bases between the two ends. The CDR3 sequence: CASRKNSGGNEQFF. Written as DNA, the CDR3 is TGTGCCAGCAGGAAGAATAGCGGCGGGAATGAGCAGTTCTTC.

This clone occurred many times. This specimen includes other DNA sequences encoding the same CDR3. The J gene is TRBJ1-3, the V gene TRBV3-1 (or the pseudogene TRBV3-2), with D hard to call. The germline V and J ends were trimmed by 4 bases and 2 bases, with 9 bases remaining between them. The CDR3 is 14 amino acids. Germline V gene lookup returns CDR1 LGHDT and CDR2 YNNKEL (reference sequence). The CDR3 nucleotides read TGTGCCAGCAGCCCCCGGGGAGCTGGAAACACCATATATTTT. This gives the protein CASSPRGAGNTIYF.

The V call is TRBV19, the J call TRBJ2-1, with D hard to call. The CDR3 totals 14 residues. V was shortened by 0 bases and J by 8 bases, with 11 bases between the two germline ends. Germline CDR1 is LNHDA and CDR2 is SQIVND (reference sequence). CDR3 DNA: TGTGCCAGTAGTATAGACAATAGCCGGCATGAGCAGTTCTTC. It is translated as CASSIDNSRHEQFF.

V usage is TRBV5-5 and J usage is TRBJ2-1; 14 bases agree with TRBD2. Looked up from germline, CDR1 is SGHKS and CDR2 is YYEKEE (reference sequence). Unmatched junction bases numbered 7, after V lost 4 bases and J lost 7 bases. The CDR3 contains 16 residues. The CDR3 spells CASSIGLAGGINEQFF. The CDR3 bases are TGTGCCAGCAGCATCGGACTAGCGGGAGGTATTAATGAGCAGTTCTTC.

The V and J genes are TRBV20-1 and TRBJ1-2, with 8 bases lining up with TRBD1. This CDR3 contains 11 residues. Losses at the gene ends were 6 bases for V and 9 bases for J; bases not matched to a gene: 6. The germline CDR1 and CDR2 sequences are DFQATT and SNEGSKA (reference sequence). The CDR3 region has the DNA TGCAGTGCCGGACAGGGAACACGCTACACCTTC. Encoded protein: CSAGQGTRYTF.

The chain is built from TRBV19 and TRBJ1-2; 11 bases map to TRBD1. The junction had 5 bases not matched to a gene; V was cut back by 6 bases and J by 2 bases. Germline-derived CDR1 and CDR2 are LNHDA and SQIVND (reference sequence). The CDR3 length is 15 residues. The CDR3 bases are TGTGCCAGTAGGGGGACAGGGGGTTTGAACTATGGCTACACCTTC. This translates into CASRGTGGLNYGYTF.

The V and J genes are TRBV2 and TRBJ1-4, with 9 bases matching TRBD1. The CDR3 is 15 residues long. The V gene's germline CDR1 is SNHLY and CDR2 FYNNEI. Trimming removed 1 base from V and 5 bases from J; junction bases left unmatched: 2. The CDR3 here is CASSEDRGRNEKLFF. The CDR3 DNA is TGTGCCAGCAGTGAAGACAGGGGGCGGAATGAAAAACTGTTTTTT. Variable domain in full (rest from reference TRBV2 and TRBJ1-4): EPEVTQTPSHQVTQMGQEVILRCVPISNHLYFYWYRQILGQKVEFLVSFYNNEISEKSEIFDDQFSVERPDGSNFTLKIRSTKLEDSAMYFCASSEDRGRNEKLFFGSGTQLSVL.

The rearrangement uses TRBV12-5 and TRBJ2-1; the match to TRBD2 covers 11 bases. Germline V gene sequence: CDR1 LGHNT, CDR2 FRNRAP. CDR3 length: 15 residues. Trimming took 0 bases from V and 14 from J; bases not matched to a gene: 9. This CDR3 is CASGLVTSGSRGEFF. The CDR3 region has the DNA TGTGCTAGTGGTTTGGTCACTAGCGGGAGTCGGGGGGAGTTCTTC.

The DNA for the CDR3 is TGTGCCAGCAGCGCTGACAGGGCCGCAGATACGCAGTATTTT. Translated: CASSADRAADTQYF. This sequence joins TRBV11-2 and TRBJ2-3, with TRBD1 matching over 7 bases. Unmatched junction bases numbered 6, after V lost 5 bases and J lost 4 bases. There are 14 residues in the CDR3. Germline V gene sequence: CDR1 SGHAT, CDR2 FQNNGV. Full variable domain (missing parts from reference TRBV11-2 and TRBJ2-3): EAGVAQSPRYKIIEKRQSVAFWCNPISGHATLYWYQQILGQGPKLLIQFQNNGVVDDSQLPKDRFSAERLKGVDSTLKIQPAKLEDSAVYLCASSADRAADTQYFGPGTRLTVL.

The rearrangement links TRBV5-1 to TRBJ1-1; TRBD1 aligns across 7 bases. V shed 4 bases and J 2 bases; nucleotides not matched to a gene: 8. The CDR3 runs 15 residues. Germline V gene data show CDR1 as SGHRS and CDR2 as YFSETQ. As DNA, the CDR3 is TGCGCCAGCAGCAGGGCGTGGACAGGAAACACTGAAGCTTTCTTT. Its protein product is CASSRAWTGNTEAFF.

This clone was observed a single time. The V gene is TRBV10-2, the J gene TRBJ2-1, with a tentative D call TRBD1 (5 bases). This CDR3 spans 16 amino acids. Germline V CDR1 and CDR2: WSHSY, SAAADI. The V gene lost 0 bases and the J gene lost 2 bases, with 11 bases spanning the gap. CDR3 sequence (DNA): TGCGCCAGCAGTGAGTCTGACAGTCACCCCTACAATGAGCAGTTCTTC. Translated: CASSESDSHPYNEQFF.

V usage is TRBV5-1 and J usage is TRBJ2-1; TRBD2 aligns across 8 bases. The CDR3 has 15 amino acids. Germline-derived CDR1 and CDR2 are SGHRS and YFSETQ. Losses at the gene ends were 6 bases for V and 4 bases for J; bases not matched to a gene: 9. CDR3 coding DNA: TGCGCCAGCACCCTCCTGAGCGGGGGATACAATGAGCAGTTCTTC. Protein sequence: CASTLLSGGYNEQFF.

This clone appeared a single time. The chain carries TRBV7-9 and TRBJ2-2, with 8 positions matching TRBD1. Germline trimming cut 5 bases from V and 3 bases from J; bases unmatched to any gene: 5. CDR3 length: 15 amino acids. Germline V CDR1 and CDR2: SEHNR, FQNEAQ (reference sequence). CDR3 loop: CASSPRDRHTGELFF. The CDR3 bases are TGTGCCAGCAGCCCTCGGGACAGGCACACCGGGGAGCTGTTTTTT.

In its sample, this clone was seen once. The rearrangement links TRBV11-3 to TRBJ2-3; 7 nucleotides line up with TRBD2. The trim removed 5 bases at V and 7 bases at J, leaving 12 bases unmatched. The V gene's germline CDR1 is SGHNT and CDR2 YENEEA. The CDR3 runs to 15 residues. The CDR3 nucleotides are TGTGCCAGCAGCCTCCTAGCGGATAGGGTTAATACGCAGTATTTT. Residues: CASSLLADRVNTQYF. Full variable domain (outside the CDR3, taken from reference TRBV11-3 and TRBJ2-3): EAGVVQSPRYKIIEKKQPVAFWCNPISGHNTLYWYLQNLGQGPELLIRYENEEAVDDSQLPKDRFSAERLKGVDSTLKIQPAELGDSAVYLCASSLLADRVNTQYFGPGTRLTVL.

The chain combines TRBV12-3 or TRBV12-4 with TRBJ1-1; maybe TRBD1 (6 bases). The CDR3 is made up of 12 amino acids. Between the trimmed V and J ends, which lost 2 bases and 5 bases, there was a span of 6 bases. CDR3 in amino acids: CASSLRGTEAFF. In DNA form, the CDR3 reads TGTGCCAGCAGTTTAAGGGGGACTGAAGCTTTCTTT.

This chain joins TRBV7-9 and TRBJ1-3, with D possibly matching TRBD1 (5 bases). The V and J ends lost 0 bases and 3 bases respectively, with 9 bases between them. Germline CDR1 and CDR2: SEHNR and FQNEAQ (reference sequence). The CDR3 is 15 amino acids. The CDR3 sequence is CASSLAGGDGNTIYF. CDR3 bases: TGTGCCAGCAGCTTAGCGGGGGGAGATGGAAACACCATATATTTT. Full variable domain (remainder filled in from reference TRBV7-9 and TRBJ1-3): DTGVSQNPRHKITKRGQNVTFRCDPISEHNRLYWYRQTLGQGPEFLTYFQNEAQLEKSRLLSDRFSAERPKGSFSTLEIQRTEQGDSAMYLCASSLAGGDGNTIYFGEGSWLTVV.

The rearrangement uses TRBV5-1 and TRBJ2-3; 15 bases line up with TRBD2. CDR3 size: 17 residues. Unmatched junction bases numbered 9, after V lost 5 bases and J lost 5 bases. Germline values: CDR1 SGHRS, CDR2 YFSETQ. This chain's CDR3 is CASSRRTSGGAGDTQYF. The CDR3 DNA reads as TGCGCCAGCAGTCGCCGGACTAGCGGGGGGGCCGGAGATACGCAGTATTTT. The full variable domain, with the rest looked up from reference TRBV5-1 and TRBJ2-3, is KAGVTQTPRYLIKTRGQQVTLSCSPISGHRSVSWYQQTPGQGLQFLFEYFSETQRNKGNFPGRFSGRQFSNSRSEMNVSTLELGDSALYLCASSRRTSGGAGDTQYFGPGTRLTVL.

The chain employs TRBV1 and TRBJ2-7; the table names TRBD2, a call not compared with the DNA. TRBV1 is annotated as a pseudogene. This CDR3 region has 15 residues. This CDR3 reads CTSNGAREVSYEQYV. As DNA, the CDR3 is TGCACCAGCAATGGGGCGCGGGAGGTCTCCTACGAGCAGTACGTC.

The rearrangement links TRBV12-3 or TRBV12-4 to TRBJ2-7; tentatively, D is TRBD2 (5 bases). The CDR3 runs 13 residues. V was pared by 3 bases and J by 2 bases, with 8 bases between. The CDR3 here is CASSFNGAYEQYV. Here the CDR3 DNA reads TGTGCCAGCAGTTTTAACGGGGCCTACGAGCAGTACGTC.

This rearrangement joins TRBV10-3 to TRBJ1-1; the D gene is possibly TRBD1 (5 bases). CDR1 is ENHRY and CDR2 is SYGVKD in the germline V gene. The ends were cut back, 5 bases at V and 5 bases at J, with 12 bases in the middle. CDR3 length equals 13 residues. The CDR3 protein is CAISPGQGTEAFF. CDR3 bases: TGTGCCATCAGTCCGGGCCAGGGAACTGAAGCTTTCTTT.

The chain recombines TRBV6-5 with TRBJ2-7, with a possible D match to TRBD1 (5 bases). Germline CDR1 MNHEY, CDR2 SVGAGI. This CDR3 comprises 15 residues. V was trimmed by 3 bases and J by 2 bases, leaving 14 bases between them. Here the CDR3 reads CASSYDVVTAYEQYF. The DNA for the CDR3 is TGTGCCAGCAGTTATGATGTCGTGACAGCCTACGAGCAGTACTTC.

The chain employs TRBV5-4 and TRBJ2-2; 10 positions match TRBD2. CDR3 size: 15 residues. V shed 0 bases and J 6 bases; nucleotides not matched to a gene: 2. Germline V gene sequence: CDR1 SGHNT, CDR2 YYREEE (reference sequence). The CDR3 protein is CASSLGLAGAGELFF. The CDR3, as DNA: TGTGCCAGCAGCTTGGGGCTAGCGGGAGCCGGGGAGCTGTTTTTT.

The rearrangement links TRBV11-2 to TRBJ2-5; weak D call: TRBD1 (6 bases). Germline CDR1 is SGHAT and CDR2 is FQNNGV. The CDR3 has 14 amino acids. Trimming removed 5 bases from V and 2 bases from J, with 12 bases in between. The CDR3 loop is CASSPGTKQETQYF. The DNA of the CDR3 is TGTGCCAGCAGCCCTGGGACAAAACAAGAGACCCAGTACTTC.